This entry concerns a single T cell receptor beta chain. The antigen is not known. There were no participants with HIV treated outside the United States. The sample is drawn from a study of long-term antiretroviral therapy in people with HIV. V was clipped by 4 bases and J by 4 bases, with 11 bases between them. The CDR3 is made up of 13 amino acids. CDR1 is SQVTM, CDR2 ANQGSEA, per germline. The run of the v3.0 immunoSEQ assay was at survey level. Per sample, sequencing targeted roughly 35,000-50,000 T-cell genomes. The table came from immunoSEQ multiplex PCR; TCRdb's copy has only in-frame clones and leaves some out. Of approximately 15,000 clones listed, 88% are singletons. Study conclusions and caveats: Before ART, certain clones expanded, and these dominated the repertoire at all time points.

The sample here was unsorted PBMCs, taken 6.9 years after starting antiretroviral therapy. The chain joins TRBV29-1 to TRBJ1-5; no definite D call. This TCR was sampled from a man between 45 and 60 years old with HIV. The CDR3 nucleotides read TGCAGCGTTGGTGGGCAGTCTAATCAGCCCCAGCATTTT. Encoded protein: CSVGGQSNQPQHF.